This T cell receptor beta chain was profiled in a study of T cells in narcolepsy. Method: immunoSEQ multiplex PCR; TCRdb's copy keeps in-frame clones and lacks some. The sample lists tens of thousands of clones, 79% seen once, with 5% to 8.5% in the top ten. A word on this clone: Its antigen is unidentified.

V shed 0 bases, J shed 5 bases, and the junction held 4 bases outside the gene matches. Germline V CDR1 and CDR2: LGHNA, YSLEER. The CDR3 covers 15 residues. Study conclusions and caveats: Autoreactive HCRT-specific and TRIB2-specific clonotypes were marked in same-patient CSF-versus-blood CD4+ comparisons. Reportedly, autoreactive clonotypes were serially detected in patients' blood but not controls'. In some patient and control memory CD4+ samples, autoreactive clones were absent.

This chain joins TRBV4-3 and TRBJ2-5; 9 positions match TRBD2. Sequenced input: memory (CD45RA-) CD4+ T cells from blood. This TCR derives from a human donor in good health. The CDR3 spells CASSQDYAGGETQYF. The CDR3 DNA is TGCGCCAGCAGCCAAGATTACGCGGGGGGGGAGACCCAGTACTTC.